Shown below are 4 T cell receptor beta chains from a single sample sequenced in a study of technical replicates of blood from four donors. Sequencing used immunoSEQ multiplex PCR; TCRdb keeps in-frame clones, though not all of them. Here the sample spans roughly 90,000 clones, around 95% being singletons. The sample taken for sequencing was T cells isolated from PBMCs. All receptors come from a human donor in good health.

The sample holds one count of this clone. V and J are TRBV7-9 and TRBJ1-3; D might be TRBD1 (6 bases). This CDR3 has 18 amino acids. Trimming removed 5 bases at V and 3 bases at J, with 23 bases between. Per germline, CDR1 SEHNR and CDR2 FQNEAQ (reference sequence). CDR3 nucleotides: TGTGCCAGCAGCCCTGGCTTGCTCGGGGGGCTGATTGGAAACACCATATATTTT. As protein: CASSPGLLGGLIGNTIYF.

The chain couples TRBV5-1 to TRBJ2-3, with D possibly being TRBD2 (6 bases). V was clipped by 0 bases and J by 4 bases, with 9 bases between them. The CDR3 has 14 amino acids. Germline CDR1 reads SGHRS; CDR2 reads YFSETQ. DNA for the CDR3: TGCGCCAGCAGCTTGGGTCGGGGGTCAGATACGCAGTATTTT. Translating gives CASSLGRGSDTQYF.

This clone was recorded once. This sequence joins TRBV19 and TRBJ1-2; 8 bases line up with TRBD1. The germline V gene has CDR1 LNHDA and CDR2 SQIVND (reference sequence). This CDR3 has 15 residues. V lost 6 bases, J lost 4 bases, and 10 bases stayed unmatched. The CDR3 bases are TGTGCCAGTAGGGCGAAATGGACAGGGAGCTATGGCTACACCTTC. Encoded protein: CASRAKWTGSYGYTF.

V usage is TRBV5-1 and J usage is TRBJ2-7; unclear D gene. Trimming removed 2 bases from V and 2 bases from J, with 11 bases in between. The CDR3 runs 14 residues. Germline loops: CDR1 SGHRS, CDR2 YFSETQ. The CDR3 nucleotides are TGCGCCAGCAGCTTCTTCGGGTTAACCTACGAGCAGTACTTC. Translating it yields CASSFFGLTYEQYF.